This T cell receptor (beta chain) comes out of a study of cytomegalovirus exposure and HLA in healthy donors. 13 Jbeta primers and 60 Vbeta primers were used for the PCR. Measured with immunoSEQ multiplex PCR; TCRdb has only the in-frame clones, and not every one. This table has fewer than 130,000 clones, roughly 85% appearing once. The CDR3 contains 13 residues. Trimming removed 3 bases from V and 2 bases from J, with 10 bases in between. The V gene's germline CDR1 is SQVTM and CDR2 ANQGSEA. The chain combines TRBV29-1 with TRBJ2-5, with TRBD1 as a possible D gene (5 bases). Sequencing was carried out using PBMCs. The source of this sequence is a woman in her thirties or forties in good health and CMV-seronegative. Written as DNA, the CDR3 is TGCAGCGTTGAGCGCAGGGAACAAGAGACCCAGTACTTC. Translating gives CSVERREQETQYF.